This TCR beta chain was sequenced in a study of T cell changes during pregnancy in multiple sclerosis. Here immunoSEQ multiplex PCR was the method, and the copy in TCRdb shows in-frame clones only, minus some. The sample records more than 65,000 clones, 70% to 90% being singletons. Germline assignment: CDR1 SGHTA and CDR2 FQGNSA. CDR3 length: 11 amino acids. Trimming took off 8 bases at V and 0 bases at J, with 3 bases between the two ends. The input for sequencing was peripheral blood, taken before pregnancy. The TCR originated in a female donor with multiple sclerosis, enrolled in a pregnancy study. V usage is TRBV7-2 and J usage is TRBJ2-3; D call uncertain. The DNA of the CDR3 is TGTGCCAGCCGTAGCACAGATACGCAGTATTTT. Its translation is CASRSTDTQYF.